This entry describes one TCR beta chain. Mismatch with germline at one junction end may stem from a read error. This CDR3 region has 15 residues. These data belong to a study of blood T cells in healthy people across ages. A second roughly 7 to 11 cycle PCR used barcoded and J-beta primers. TCRdb reprocessed the 5' RACE reads via MiXCR and lists one record per CDR3 protein. The table includes around 1,000,000 distinct CDR3 sequences, roughly two fifths detected once. This clonotype originated in a man between 18 and 35 years old in good health. The chain carries TRBV12-3 or TRBV12-4 and TRBJ1-4, with 9 bases that match TRBD1. The sequencing input was blood. CDR3 in DNA: TGTGCCGGCAGTCCTCAATGGACAGGGGCGGAAAAACTGTTTTTT. Translating gives CAGSPQWTGAEKLFF.